This TCR beta chain was recorded in a study of shared clonotypes between healthy human individuals. Remarks on this clone: Its antigen remains unidentified.

The CDR3 length is 15 residues. Germline-derived CDR1 and CDR2 are PRHDT and FYEKMQ (reference sequence). The junction had 10 bases not matched to a gene; V was cut back by 6 bases and J by 4 bases. General study findings and limits: Investigators expected sequencing depth to affect clonotype sharing among donors.

Ten immunoSEQ deep assay plates held the unsorted PBMC DNA. Measured with immunoSEQ multiplex PCR; TCRdb has only the in-frame clones, and not every one. The sample contains 550,000 to 600,000 clones, around 78% of which appear only once. The sequencing input was PBMCs. This TCR derives from a woman between 35 and 50 years old in good health. Some clones in this sample may be carry-over from other donors' samples. The chain joins TRBV13 to TRBJ2-7, with 9 bases matching TRBD1. Here the CDR3 reads CASSNSGTGFYEQYF. CDR3 bases: TGTGCCAGCAGTAACTCCGGGACAGGGTTTTACGAGCAGTACTTC.